This note documents a single TCR beta chain sequence. The antigen is undetermined. The data were taken from a study of T cells in localized non-small cell lung cancer. Germline V gene lookup returns CDR1 SNHLY and CDR2 FYNNEI. There are 16 residues in the CDR3. V lost 3 bases and J 0 bases, leaving 14 bases between the germline ends. Points from the study as a whole: The tumor had only one region sequenced, so heterogeneity remains possible. Uninvolved adjacent lung had the highest recorded T cell clonality, with tumor below it. There was an association of higher blood T cell density with longer overall survival. Adjacent lung was found to contain a median approximately 50 of the top 100 tumor clones.

Generated by immunoSEQ multiplex PCR, the TCRdb table keeps only in-frame clones and is missing some. Of tens of thousands of clones listed, 85% to 90% are singletons. The sequence was collected from an older female donor with stage III squamous cell lung carcinoma. The input for sequencing was peripheral blood, taken before any cancer treatment. V usage is TRBV2 and J usage is TRBJ1-1, with no clear D. CDR3: CASSENLGAMNTEAFF. The CDR3 region has the DNA TGTGCCAGCAGTGAGAATCTGGGAGCCATGAACACTGAAGCTTTCTTT.